This T cell receptor beta chain was identified in a study of Ad26.COV2.S vaccination and SARS-CoV-2 variants. Whole-study context: Donor allocation was to the COV1001 Ad26.COV2.S trial arm. Each vaccinee took Ad26.COV2.S intramuscularly, once or twice 56 days apart. Notes on the study in general: Recipients of vaccine and of placebo showed similar breadth of their non-spike TCR repertoires.

Measured with immunoSEQ multiplex PCR; TCRdb has only the in-frame clones, and not every one. The sample holds approximately 410,000 clones, 88% seen once. This clone appeared a single time. Its specificity is unknown. Treatment here: roughly 18 received Ad26.COV2.S at low or high dose, single or two shots; five or six received placebo; per-sample allocation not given. At day 63 after the first vaccine or placebo injection, samples were drawn. An adult of 18-55 years in Boston served as donor. Germline CDR1 and CDR2: MNHEY and SVGAGI. V lost 6 bases to trimming and J lost 4 bases, with 16 bases between them. The CDR3 loop spans 14 amino acids.

This rearrangement joins TRBV6-5 to TRBJ2-7, with TRBD1 as a possible D gene (6 bases). This sequence originates from a person between 18 and 65 years old who received the Ad26.COV2.S COVID-19 vaccine or a placebo. The source material was peripheral blood, sampled in a trial of Ad26.COV2.S vaccine versus placebo. CDR3 residues: CASSLNRDLYEQYF. CDR3 bases: TGTGCCAGCAGCTTAAACAGGGACCTGTACGAGCAGTACTTC.